This T cell receptor beta chain was profiled in a study of T cells in localized non-small cell lung cancer. Study-level points and caveats: Median detection of top 100 tumor clones in adjacent lung was about 52 clones.

Clones were read by immunoSEQ multiplex PCR, and TCRdb kept only the in-frame ones, dropping some. The table records fewer than 30,000 clones, about nine tenths of them present only once. A remark on this clone: Its antigen is not known.

This TCR was recovered from a woman aged 40-69 years with stage I lung adenocarcinoma. Here the sequenced sample was peripheral blood, taken before any cancer treatment.

CDR3 DNA sequence: TGTGCCAGCAGTGAATCAATCAGCGGGGGGGCCTCATCGGAGACCCAGTACTTC. Protein product: CASSESISGGASSETQYF. The rearrangement joins TRBV6-1 to TRBJ2-5; TRBD2 aligns across 10 bases. Germline-derived CDR1 and CDR2 are MNHNS and SASEGT. Unmatched junction bases numbered 14, after V lost 2 bases and J lost 5 bases. This CDR3 has 18 residues.